A selection of T cell receptor beta chains follows, all from one sample in a study of cytomegalovirus exposure and HLA in healthy donors. TCRdb keeps only in-frame clones here, not all; method: immunoSEQ multiplex PCR. Its table records about 58,000 clones. The sequenced sample was PBMCs. The receptors here all came from a woman aged 18-29 years in good health and CMV-seronegative. The CDR3 runs from the conserved cysteine through the conserved F or W. D genes are given only for firm matches.

J gene | D gene | V gene | CDR3 DNA | CDR3 protein
TRBJ2-3 | NA | TRBV5-1 | TGCGCCAGCAGCTTTGACGGGAGCACAGATACGCAGTATTTT | CASSFDGSTDTQYF
TRBJ1-1 | NA | TRBV2 | TGTGCCAGTCGACAGGATTTTAACACTGAAGCTTTCTTT | CASRQDFNTEAFF
TRBJ2-7 | NA | TRBV10-3 | TGTGCCACCGCCCCCTGGGGGGACGAGCAGTACTTC | CATAPWGDEQYF
TRBJ2-2 | TRBD1 | TRBV7-2 | TGTGCCAGCAGCGACAGGGTGTCGGGGACCGGGGAGCTGTTTTTT | CASSDRVSGTGELFF
TRBJ1-1 | TRBD1 | TRBV19 | TGTGCCAGTAGTAGGACAGGGGACGTAACTGAAGCTTTCTTT | CASSRTGDVTEAFF
TRBJ1-2 | NA | TRBV5-8 | TGTGCCAGCAGCTTGGCCGCGGGATTCTCCTATGGCTACACCTTC | CASSLAAGFSYGYTF
TRBJ2-1 | NA | TRBV7-2 | TGTGCCAGCAGCTTAGCGGGGGCGATATACAATGAGCAGTTCTTC | CASSLAGAIYNEQFF
TRBJ1-2 | NA | TRBV19 | TGTGCCAGTAGTATAGATCGTAGCGACTATGGCTACACCTTC | CASSIDRSDYGYTF
TRBJ1-5 | NA | TRBV6-6 | TGTGCCAGCAGTCCTGGGGGGAATCAGCCCCAGCATTTT | CASSPGGNQPQHF
TRBJ1-1 | TRBD1 | TRBV2 | TGTGCCAGCAGTGCCAGACAGGGGGTGAAGACTGAAGCTTTCTTT | CASSARQGVKTEAFF
TRBJ2-1 | TRBD2 | TRBV5-1 | TGCGCCAGCAGCTCGGTTCTAGCGGGAGAGCAGTTCTTC | CASSSVLAGEQFF
TRBJ1-2 | TRBD1 | TRBV5-1 | TGCGCCAGCAGCTTGGGACAGGGTGAAAACTATGGCTACACCTTC | CASSLGQGENYGYTF
TRBJ1-1 | TRBD1 | TRBV5-1 | TGCGCCAGCAGCCCTACCGGGACAGGGGACACTGAAGCTTTCTTT | CASSPTGTGDTEAFF
TRBJ2-2 | TRBD2 | TRBV11-3 | TGTGCCAGCAGCTTAGTAAGCGGGGGGGCAAACACCGGGGAGCTGTTTTTT | CASSLVSGGANTGELFF
TRBJ1-3 | TRBD1 | TRBV7-9 | TGTGCCAGCAGCCCCGGGACAGTTATAGGGGGCACCATATATTTT | CASSPGTVIGGTIYF